These T cell receptor beta chains were read from a single sample in a study of PD-1 blockade in classical Hodgkin lymphoma. The data were produced by immunoSEQ multiplex PCR, yet TCRdb's version contains in-frame clones alone and is incomplete. Here the sample spans 45,000 or so clones, roughly 73% being singletons. Sequenced material: peripheral blood mononuclear cells (PBMCs), taken before the fourth cycle of nivolumab. These TCRs come from a human donor with classical Hodgkin lymphoma. Each CDR3 is given with its conserved first and last residue.

j_call v_call cdr3_aa
TRBJ1-1 TRBV9 CASSVQMNTEAFF
TRBJ1-1 TRBV29-1 CSVEVVAWANTEAFF
TRBJ2-2 TRBV19 CASSIDRARAGELFF
TRBJ2-7 TRBV5-1 CASSEGTGVTYEQYF
TRBJ1-1 TRBV6-6 CASSRGAMNTEAFF
TRBJ1-3 TRBV5-8 CAYVKYGGGNTIYF
TRBJ1-6 TRBV5-4 CASSLEGGWDSPLHF
TRBJ1-6 TRBV6-1 CASRDRSSYNSPLHF
TRBJ2-2 TRBV5-1 CASSEGNTGELFF
TRBJ1-3 TRBV7-9 CASSRPGQGRNTIYF
TRBJ1-2 TRBV6-5 CASSYSQGRNNYGYTF
TRBJ2-2 TRBV4-2 CASSPTSGNTGELFF
TRBJ1-1 TRBV10-3 CAISRTGDTEAFF
TRBJ2-1 TRBV2 CAIPQGGSYNEQFF
TRBJ1-1 TRBV5-1 CASRSQDEAFF
TRBJ1-5 TRBV4-1 CASSQEPIGVRNQPQHF
TRBJ2-7 TRBV18 CASSPRVGGGDEQYF
TRBJ2-5 TRBV7-8 CASGSSGGEETQYF
TRBJ1-2 TRBV27 CASGALGYGYTF
TRBJ1-2 TRBV10-3 CAIRVQGGETYGYTF
TRBJ1-4 TRBV6-4 CASSDVRDRGPVNEKLFF
TRBJ1-4 TRBV7-7 CASSLLYPGEKLFF
TRBJ1-1 TRBV5-1 CASSPGYRGLGTEAFF
TRBJ2-7 TRBV28 CASSFFNWDRRNEQYF
TRBJ1-6 TRBV4-3 CASSRATGLPYYF
TRBJ1-5 TRBV7-9 CASSLAYQGAYQPQHF
TRBJ2-7 TRBV2 CASSVIRRGHYEQYF
TRBJ1-2 TRBV5-1 CASSENYGYTF
TRBJ1-5 TRBV6-5 CASSYAGSQPQHF
TRBJ2-5 TRBV29-1 CSVGQRGGETQYF
TRBJ1-6 TRBV25-1 CASSEDRSSPLHF
TRBJ2-5 TRBV7-2 CASSTGQGTETQYF
TRBJ2-4 TRBV27 CASSLSGGHIQYF
TRBJ2-1 TRBV6-6 CASSNTLAWGNEQFF
TRBJ2-1 TRBV30 CAWSPGTTYNEQFF
TRBJ2-7 TRBV6-5 CASSYSTPVYEQYF
TRBJ2-7 TRBV18 CASSPGTAYEQYF
TRBJ1-6 TRBV13 CASSSQGNSPLHF
TRBJ1-1 TRBV6-5 CASSWGGYTEAFF
TRBJ1-1 TRBV19 CASSLGQGVYEAFF
TRBJ2-1 TRBV4-2 CASNQVDQSYNEQFF
TRBJ1-6 TRBV11-3 CASSREAPSSPLHF
TRBJ2-1 TRBV28 CASSSGQGLTSANEQFF
TRBJ1-1 TRBV11-3 CASRSAENTEAFF
TRBJ1-1 TRBV6-5 CASSYSIGVNTEAFF
TRBJ1-2 TRBV28 CASSLRQGWNYGYTF
TRBJ1-1 TRBV5-1 CASSFGTVNTEAFF
TRBJ1-2 TRBV28 CASRDTGGYGYTF
TRBJ1-1 TRBV5-5 CASSLEGNTEAFF
TRBJ1-2 TRBV11-3 CASSLENYGYTF
TRBJ2-3 TRBV6-5 CASSSHVTDTQYF
TRBJ1-3 TRBV9 CASSNQGLRGNTIYF
TRBJ1-5 TRBV19 CASSILWDSGNQPQHF
TRBJ1-2 TRBV2 CASSEPRERDYGYTF
TRBJ2-7 TRBV11-1 CASSLVGNSYEQYF
TRBJ2-1 TRBV7-3 CASTPDPSSYNEQFF
TRBJ1-1 TRBV6-5 CASSYSKGTATEAFF
TRBJ1-4 TRBV18 CASSLNSNEKLFF
TRBJ2-3 TRBV5-4 CASSLGGTSGSDTQYF